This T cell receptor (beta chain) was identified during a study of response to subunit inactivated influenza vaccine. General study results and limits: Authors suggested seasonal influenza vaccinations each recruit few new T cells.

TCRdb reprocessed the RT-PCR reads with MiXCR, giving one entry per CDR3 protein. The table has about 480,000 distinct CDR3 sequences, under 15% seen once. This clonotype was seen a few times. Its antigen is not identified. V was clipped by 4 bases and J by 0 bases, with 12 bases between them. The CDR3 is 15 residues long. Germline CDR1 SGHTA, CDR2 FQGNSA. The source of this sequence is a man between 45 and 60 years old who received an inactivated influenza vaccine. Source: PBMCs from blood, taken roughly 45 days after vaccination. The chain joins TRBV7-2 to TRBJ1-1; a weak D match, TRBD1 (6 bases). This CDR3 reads CASSSHQGLNTEAFF. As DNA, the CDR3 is TGTGCCAGCAGCTCACACCAGGGGCTGAACACTGAAGCTTTCTTT.